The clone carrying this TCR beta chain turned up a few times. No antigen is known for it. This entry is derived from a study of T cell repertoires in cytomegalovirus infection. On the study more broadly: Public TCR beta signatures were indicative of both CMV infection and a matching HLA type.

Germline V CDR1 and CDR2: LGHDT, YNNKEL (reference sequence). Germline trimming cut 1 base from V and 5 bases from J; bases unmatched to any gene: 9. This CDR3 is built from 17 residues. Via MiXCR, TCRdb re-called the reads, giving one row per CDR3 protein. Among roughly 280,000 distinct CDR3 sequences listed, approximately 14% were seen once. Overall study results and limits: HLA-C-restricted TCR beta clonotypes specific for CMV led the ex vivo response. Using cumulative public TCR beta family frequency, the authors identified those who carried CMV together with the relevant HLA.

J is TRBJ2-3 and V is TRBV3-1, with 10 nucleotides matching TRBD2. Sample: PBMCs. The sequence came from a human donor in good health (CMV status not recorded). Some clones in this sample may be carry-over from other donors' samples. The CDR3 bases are TGTGCCAGCAGCCAAGCTAGCGGGAGCGCTTTGGGAGATACGCAGTATTTT. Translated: CASSQASGSALGDTQYF.